What follows is one T cell receptor beta chain and its context. V shed 1 base and J shed 7 bases, with 10 bases lying between them. Germline V CDR1 and CDR2: LGHNT, FRNRAP. The CDR3 is made up of 13 amino acids. The data derive from a study of T cell responses to AZD1222 COVID-19 vaccine. Only in-frame clones appear in the TCRdb table, and some are missing; sequencing was by immunoSEQ multiplex PCR. The sample carries some 130,000 clones, around 90% recorded once. This sequence joins TRBV12-5 and TRBJ1-1; D is unresolved. The sequencing used peripheral blood, collected on day 0 of AZD1222 vaccination. The clonotype was recovered from an adult in good health. The CDR3 sequence is CASGLGQIFEAFF. CDR3 DNA sequence: TGTGCTAGTGGTTTGGGGCAGATTTTTGAAGCTTTCTTT.